Following are 20 T cell receptor beta chains from one sample sequenced in a study of identical twins. TCRdb re-called the 5' RACE reads through MiXCR, storing one row per CDR3 protein. This table holds hundreds of thousands of distinct CDR3 sequences, 9% to 15% found once. These data were also reused for a study on yellow fever vaccine responses in identical twins.

The sequencing input was PBMCs. These receptors originate from a woman aged 18-35 years in good health.

Comment on this clonotype: One end of the junction does not line up with germline, which may come from a read error. The chain recombines TRBV28 with TRBJ2-3; 7 bases line up with TRBD1. This CDR3 spans 14 amino acids. In germline, CDR1 is MDHEN, CDR2 SYDVKM. In nucleotides, the CDR3 is TGTGCCAGCAGTTTAAGGGGGCTCACAGATACGCAGTTTTTT. Translation gives CASSLRGLTDTQFF.

This clonotype was detected ten times or more. The genes are TRBV12-3 or TRBV12-4 and TRBJ1-1, with no clear D. This CDR3 has 11 residues. V dropped 8 bases and J dropped 8 bases, with 12 bases sitting between them. CDR3 sequence: CASALGSEAFF. The CDR3 nucleotides are TGTGCCAGCGCACTCGGGAGCGAAGCTTTCTTT.

The V and J genes are TRBV27 and TRBJ1-2; tentatively, D is TRBD1 (5 bases). The CDR3 loop spans 15 amino acids. Germline values: CDR1 MNHEY, CDR2 SMNVEV (reference sequence). V lost 2 bases, J lost 2 bases, and 12 bases lay in between. CDR3: CASSLVGQGNYGYTF. CDR3 nucleotides: TGTGCCAGCAGTTTAGTCGGGCAGGGCAACTATGGCTACACCTTC.

This clonotype was seen only a few times. The V call is TRBV3-1, the J call TRBJ2-5; the match to TRBD1 covers 7 bases. The CDR3 length is 15 residues. Trimming cost V 2 bases and J 5 bases; bases outside gene matches: 8. Germline lookup yields CDR1 LGHDT and CDR2 YNNKEL (reference sequence). CDR3: CASSQSIDRVETQYF. The CDR3 DNA reads as TGTGCCAGCAGCCAATCGATAGACAGGGTGGAGACCCAGTACTTC.

This clonotype turned up a few times. The gene calls are TRBV20-1 and TRBJ1-1, with D unresolved. This CDR3 has 14 residues. CDR1 is DFQATT, CDR2 SNEGSKA, per germline (reference sequence). Written as DNA, the CDR3 is TGCCGATGGATGGGAGGGTACATGAACACTGAAGCTTTCTTT. Protein: CRWMGGYMNTEAFF.

The table lists this clonotype with many counts. This sequence joins TRBV28 and TRBJ1-2, with D possibly TRBD1 on 5 matching bases. Germline-derived CDR1 and CDR2 are MDHEN and SYDVKM. V was pared by 4 bases and J by 4 bases, with 19 bases between. There are 16 residues in the CDR3. In nucleotides, the CDR3 is TGTGCCAGCAGTTCGACAGCCAACTTATCTTTCTATGGCTACACCTTC. Translating it yields CASSSTANLSFYGYTF.

This clonotype has a handful of counts. The chain joins TRBV28 to TRBJ2-5, with 11 bases matching TRBD2. CDR1 and CDR2 from the germline V gene are MDHEN and SYDVKM. The J segment lost 7 bases and the V segment lost 4 bases, leaving 11 bases of the junction unmatched. The CDR3 runs to 16 residues. CDR3 bases: TGTGCCAGCAGTTATCCTCGGGGTAGCGGGGGGGCGACCCAGTACTTC. Translation gives CASSYPRGSGGATQYF.

This clonotype was counted between two and nine times. The chain couples TRBV28 to TRBJ2-7; 7 bases line up with TRBD1. The trim removed 5 bases at V and 7 bases at J, leaving 5 bases unmatched. The CDR3 is 12 residues long. CDR1 and CDR2 from the germline V gene are MDHEN and SYDVKM. The CDR3 DNA reads TGTGCCAGCAGTCTGGACAGGCGGGAGCAGTACTTC. It encodes CASSLDRREQYF.

The chain has TRBV5-1 and TRBJ2-3; D is possibly TRBD2 (6 bases). Trimming stripped 0 bases from V and 4 bases from J, with 12 bases between. Germline V gives CDR1 SGHRS, CDR2 YFSETQ. CDR3 length equals 15 residues. CDR3 in DNA: TGCGCCAGCAGCTTGGTGGAGGGTTTTCCAGATACGCAGTATTTT. It translates to CASSLVEGFPDTQYF. Combining the CDR3 with reference TRBV5-1 and TRBJ2-3 gives the whole variable domain KAGVTQTPRYLIKTRGQQVTLSCSPISGHRSVSWYQQTPGQGLQFLFEYFSETQRNKGNFPGRFSGRQFSNSRSEMNVSTLELGDSALYLCASSLVEGFPDTQYFGPGTRLTVL.

Only a few counts were recorded for this clonotype. The CDR3 DNA follows: TGTGCCAGCAGCCCGGGGTCCATGAACACTGAAGCTTTCTTT. Translation: CASSPGSMNTEAFF. The chain uses TRBV3-1 and TRBJ1-1; no clear D. Trimming removed 4 bases at V and 0 bases at J, with 9 bases between. Germline CDR1 is LGHDT and CDR2 is YNNKEL (reference sequence). The CDR3 extends over 14 amino acids.

A few counts support this clonotype. V and J are TRBV11-2 and TRBJ2-7; a possible D gene is TRBD1 (7 bases). Trimming took 1 base from V and 5 from J, leaving 18 bases between them. The germline V gene encodes CDR1 SGHAT and CDR2 FQNNGV. The CDR3 is 16 residues long. DNA for the CDR3: TGTGCCAGCAGCTTAGGGAGGGGGCGCGGTTTGCACGAGCAGTACGTC. Translated, it gives CASSLGRGRGLHEQYV.

The genes are TRBV25-1 and TRBJ2-1, with 7 bases matching TRBD1. Per the germline V gene, CDR1 is MGHDK and CDR2 is SYGVNS. J gave up 1 base and V 3 bases, and 6 bases lay outside the gene matches. The CDR3 loop spans 16 amino acids. DNA for the CDR3: TGTGCCAGCAGTGATTGGGACAGTGCATCCTACAATGAGCAGTTCTTC. The encoded protein is CASSDWDSASYNEQFF.

The chain employs TRBV10-3 and TRBJ1-4; D gene unclear. The CDR3 sequence is 13 residues long. CDR1 is ENHRY, CDR2 SYGVKD, per germline. The V gene lost 7 bases and the J gene lost 5 bases, with 11 bases spanning the gap. CDR3 nucleotides: TGTGCCATCAAAACGGCAGAGAATGAAAAACTGTTTTTT. As protein: CAIKTAENEKLFF.

This clonotype was seen only a few times. V gene TRBV7-8 combines with J gene TRBJ2-5; the match to TRBD1 covers 9 bases. V lost 6 bases and J lost 5; bases outside the gene matches: 10. This CDR3 spans 15 amino acids. Per the germline V gene, CDR1 is SGHVS and CDR2 is FQNEAQ. CDR3 in DNA: TGTGCCAGCAGTCAATACAGGGGGCAAGGGGAGACCCAGTACTTC. Amino acid sequence: CASSQYRGQGETQYF.

The rearrangement joins TRBV3-1 to TRBJ2-7, with a tentative D call TRBD2 (6 bases). V lost 3 bases and J 3 bases, leaving 6 bases between the germline ends. This CDR3 has 12 residues. Germline CDR1 reads LGHDT; CDR2 reads YNNKEL (reference sequence). DNA of the CDR3: TGTGCCAGCAGCCAGACTAGCTACGAGCAGTACTTC. Translation: CASSQTSYEQYF.

This clonotype was found a few times. This chain links TRBV7-2 with TRBJ2-1; D is possibly TRBD1 (6 bases). The CDR3 runs to 14 residues. Germline CDR1 and CDR2: SGHTA and FQGNSA. With 7 bases removed from V and 6 bases from J, the gap between germline ends came to 16 bases. The chain's CDR3 is CASTRDTRTNEQFF. The CDR3 nucleotides are TGTGCCAGCACCCGGGACACCAGGACCAATGAGCAGTTCTTC.

This clonotype was seen a handful of times. The V and J genes are TRBV18 and TRBJ1-1, with D perhaps TRBD1 (6 bases). The CDR3 runs to 14 residues. Trimming cost V 2 bases and J 3 bases, with 10 bases left between them. Germline CDR1 KGHSH, CDR2 LQKENI. For the CDR3, the DNA is TGTGCCAGCTCACCAGGGACAACTTACACTGAAGCTTTCTTT. This sequence encodes CASSPGTTYTEAFF.

This clonotype was found a few times. The rearrangement joins TRBV20-1 to TRBJ2-3; TRBD1 aligns across 7 bases. The CDR3 loop spans 14 amino acids. The ends lost 5 bases at V and 3 bases at J; junction bases unmatched: 8. Germline assignment: CDR1 DFQATT and CDR2 SNEGSKA (reference sequence). The CDR3 spells CSARDSLGTDTQYF. The CDR3 bases are TGCAGTGCTCGGGACAGCCTGGGGACAGATACGCAGTATTTT.

The chain couples TRBV7-9 to TRBJ2-7; D tentatively fits TRBD1 or TRBD2 (6 bases each). The CDR3 runs 14 residues. V was cut by 3 bases and J by 7 bases, with 16 bases left in between. Germline V gene sequence: CDR1 SEHNR, CDR2 FQNEAQ (reference sequence). The chain's CDR3 is CASSLGDTAGEQYV. CDR3 nucleotides: TGTGCCAGCAGCTTGGGGGACACCGCGGGGGAGCAGTACGTC.

This clonotype turned up a few times. The V and J genes are TRBV27 and TRBJ1-6; D perhaps matches TRBD1 (6 bases). This CDR3 is built from 15 residues. The germline V gene has CDR1 MNHEY and CDR2 SMNVEV (reference sequence). V was clipped by 5 bases and J by 9 bases, with 17 bases between them. CDR3 DNA: TGTGCCAGCAGTGCCTCACCGGGGGCAAGTTCACCCCTCCACTTT. Its translation is CASSASPGASSPLHF.